These T cell receptor beta chains were read from a single sample in a study of cytomegalovirus exposure and HLA in healthy donors. The table came from immunoSEQ multiplex PCR; TCRdb's copy has only in-frame clones and leaves some out. This repertoire comprises roughly 100,000 clones; its ten largest clones make up roughly 14%. Sample: PBMCs. All receptors derive from a man aged 45 to 65 in good health and CMV-seropositive. CDR3s include the opening cysteine and the closing phenylalanine or tryptophan. Each record gives: J gene, V gene, CDR3 protein.

j_call: TRBJ2-5
v_call: TRBV11-3
cdr3_aa: CASSLWGETGGKETQYF

j_call: TRBJ2-1
v_call: TRBV18
cdr3_aa: CASSPGGQGANEQFF

j_call: TRBJ1-1
v_call: TRBV5-4
cdr3_aa: CASSRPGTEAFF

j_call: TRBJ1-1
v_call: TRBV10-3
cdr3_aa: CAIRDRDTRGANTEAFF

j_call: TRBJ2-7
v_call: TRBV5-4
cdr3_aa: CASSPGTSGSSPQQQYF

j_call: TRBJ2-2
v_call: TRBV19
cdr3_aa: CASSPRDSYTGELFF

j_call: TRBJ2-7
v_call: TRBV30
cdr3_aa: CASRRGYEQYF

j_call: TRBJ1-1
v_call: TRBV5-1
cdr3_aa: CASSLTGGTEAFF

j_call: TRBJ1-2
v_call: TRBV4-3
cdr3_aa: CASSHQKTVDYGYTF

j_call: TRBJ2-5
v_call: TRBV9
cdr3_aa: CASSVASGLARRGTQYF

j_call: TRBJ2-7
v_call: TRBV11-2
cdr3_aa: CASSPRDRVVYEQYF

j_call: TRBJ2-2
v_call: TRBV4-1
cdr3_aa: CASSRGFGTGELFF

j_call: TRBJ2-1
v_call: TRBV5-1
cdr3_aa: CASSLFDEQFF

j_call: TRBJ1-1
v_call: TRBV9
cdr3_aa: CASSVGGEARPMNTEAFF

j_call: TRBJ1-2
v_call: TRBV9
cdr3_aa: CASSVDRGGVIPAGGYTF

j_call: TRBJ1-1
v_call: TRBV11-2
cdr3_aa: CASSLGGQGKPLGRTEAFF

j_call: TRBJ2-1
v_call: TRBV19
cdr3_aa: CASSMGRGYDEQFF

j_call: TRBJ2-1
v_call: TRBV19
cdr3_aa: CASSIGGTSGEQFF

j_call: TRBJ2-7
v_call: TRBV5-5
cdr3_aa: CASSSVGTVSYEQYF

j_call: TRBJ2-5
v_call: TRBV29-1
cdr3_aa: CSATGDVGTQYF

j_call: TRBJ1-3
v_call: TRBV28
cdr3_aa: CASSSPGRGDTIYF

j_call: TRBJ2-1
v_call: TRBV30
cdr3_aa: CAWSAPRGTSSGREGKATNEQFF

j_call: TRBJ2-7
v_call: TRBV6-1
cdr3_aa: CASDRDRGHEQYF

j_call: TRBJ2-1
v_call: TRBV7-9
cdr3_aa: CASSLDRVLDEQFF

j_call: TRBJ1-5
v_call: TRBV7-9
cdr3_aa: CASIRTEQGVSQPQHF

j_call: TRBJ2-7
v_call: TRBV10-3
cdr3_aa: CAISGRIDEQYF

j_call: TRBJ2-7
v_call: TRBV6-1
cdr3_aa: CASSSGEGHEQYF

j_call: TRBJ2-3
v_call: TRBV18
cdr3_aa: CASSPRGSGASTDTQYF

j_call: TRBJ2-7
v_call: TRBV19
cdr3_aa: CASSIDPWGGRGYEQYF

j_call: TRBJ1-2
v_call: TRBV19
cdr3_aa: CASYRQNYGYTF

j_call: TRBJ1-5
v_call: TRBV6-4
cdr3_aa: CASSEDGGREPQHF

j_call: TRBJ1-2
v_call: TRBV7-8
cdr3_aa: CASSLNSRGKNTF

j_call: TRBJ2-7
v_call: TRBV11-2
cdr3_aa: CASSLGGVAGVAYEQYF

j_call: TRBJ2-7
v_call: TRBV30
cdr3_aa: CAWSALTGYYF

j_call: TRBJ2-3
v_call: TRBV9
cdr3_aa: CASSDGTSGASTDTQYF

j_call: TRBJ2-5
v_call: TRBV9
cdr3_aa: CASSVGGQRETQYF

j_call: TRBJ2-5
v_call: TRBV10-3
cdr3_aa: CAISQREGLGETQYF

j_call: TRBJ2-5
v_call: TRBV9
cdr3_aa: CASSVWTGEKETQYF

j_call: TRBJ2-3
v_call: TRBV30
cdr3_aa: CAWARGADTQYF

j_call: TRBJ2-7
v_call: TRBV6-1
cdr3_aa: CASSNYREWNYEQYF

j_call: TRBJ2-7
v_call: TRBV4-2
cdr3_aa: CASSPRGQGVRSYEQYF